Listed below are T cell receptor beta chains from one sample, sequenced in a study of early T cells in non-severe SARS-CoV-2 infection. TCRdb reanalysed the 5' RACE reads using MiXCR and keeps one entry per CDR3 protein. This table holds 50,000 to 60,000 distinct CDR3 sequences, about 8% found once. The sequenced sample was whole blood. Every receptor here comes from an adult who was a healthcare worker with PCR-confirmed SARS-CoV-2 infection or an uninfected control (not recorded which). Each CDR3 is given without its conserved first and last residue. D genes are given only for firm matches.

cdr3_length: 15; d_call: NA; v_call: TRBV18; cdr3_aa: ASSEETWVIWNTEAF
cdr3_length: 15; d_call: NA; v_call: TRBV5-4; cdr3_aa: ASSSSGTLRIHSPLH
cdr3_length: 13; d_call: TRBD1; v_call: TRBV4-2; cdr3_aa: ASSQDGTVTYEQY
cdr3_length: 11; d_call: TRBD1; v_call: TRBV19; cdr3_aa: ASSPTGQETQY
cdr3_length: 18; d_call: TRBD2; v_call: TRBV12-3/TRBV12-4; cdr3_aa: ASSSPHKTRLAGIGNEQF
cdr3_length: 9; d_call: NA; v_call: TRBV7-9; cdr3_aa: ASSAASEAF
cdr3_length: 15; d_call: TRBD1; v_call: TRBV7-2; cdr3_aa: ASSLELGTGGQETQY
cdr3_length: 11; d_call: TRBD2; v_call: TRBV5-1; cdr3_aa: ASSIGTRNEQY
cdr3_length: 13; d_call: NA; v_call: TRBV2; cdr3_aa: ASSPGADYNSPLH
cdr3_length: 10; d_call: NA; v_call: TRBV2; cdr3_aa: ASAYKNQPQH
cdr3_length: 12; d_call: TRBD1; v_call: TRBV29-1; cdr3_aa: SVYRGESTDTQY
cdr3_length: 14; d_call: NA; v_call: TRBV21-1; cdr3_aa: ASSKALKDSLQPQH
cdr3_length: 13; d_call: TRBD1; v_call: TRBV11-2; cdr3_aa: ASSSTGDPSWEQF
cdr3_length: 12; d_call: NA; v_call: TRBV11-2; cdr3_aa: ASSLQAFNEKLF
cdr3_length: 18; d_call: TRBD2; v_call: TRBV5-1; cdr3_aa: ASSMPGLAGVGSSYNEQF
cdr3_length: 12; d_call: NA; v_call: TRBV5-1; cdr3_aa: ASSLRGEVIEQF
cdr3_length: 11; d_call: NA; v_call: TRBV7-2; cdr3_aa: ASSQEGADTQY
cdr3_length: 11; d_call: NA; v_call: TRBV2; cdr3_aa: ASSAGPNTEAF
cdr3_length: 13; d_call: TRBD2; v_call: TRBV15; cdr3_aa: ATSRAASGNNEQF
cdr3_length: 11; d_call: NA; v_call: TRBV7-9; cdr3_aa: ASSLGENYGYT
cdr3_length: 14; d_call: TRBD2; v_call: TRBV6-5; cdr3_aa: ASTPRLAGGPDTQY
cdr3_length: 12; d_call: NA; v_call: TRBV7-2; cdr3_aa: ASSLVELGYEQY
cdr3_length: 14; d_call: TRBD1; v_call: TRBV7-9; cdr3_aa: ASSPLTGRAKNIQY
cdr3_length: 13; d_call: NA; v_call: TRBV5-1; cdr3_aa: ASSLTPDKSYEQY
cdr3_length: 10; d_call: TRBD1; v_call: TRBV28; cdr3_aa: ASITTGDGYT
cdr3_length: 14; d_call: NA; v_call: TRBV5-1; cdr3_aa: ASSLAIQSSYNEQF
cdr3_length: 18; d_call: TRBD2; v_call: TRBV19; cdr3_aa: ASSIEAAGVLHSGANVLT
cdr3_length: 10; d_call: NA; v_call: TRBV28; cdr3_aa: ASSSSDAEAF
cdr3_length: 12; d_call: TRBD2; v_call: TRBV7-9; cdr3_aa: ASSLSAGDGTQY
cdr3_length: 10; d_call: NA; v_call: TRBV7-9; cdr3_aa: ASSLWTGELF
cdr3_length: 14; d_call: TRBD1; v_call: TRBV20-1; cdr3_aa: SACLRCRDSSYELY
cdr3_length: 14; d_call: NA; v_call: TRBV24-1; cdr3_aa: ATSDFGPRDADTQY
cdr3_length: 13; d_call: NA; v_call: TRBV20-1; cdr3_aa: SALGGGSNTDTQY
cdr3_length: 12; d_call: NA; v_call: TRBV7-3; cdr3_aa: ASSREYSYNEQF
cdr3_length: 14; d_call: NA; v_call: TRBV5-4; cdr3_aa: ASSLDGRTVPDTQY
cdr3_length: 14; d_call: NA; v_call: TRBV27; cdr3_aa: ASSPGVPTSGNTIY
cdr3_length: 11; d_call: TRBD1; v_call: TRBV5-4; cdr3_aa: ASSQGANYGYT
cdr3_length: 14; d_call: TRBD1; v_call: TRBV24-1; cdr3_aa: ATSDPSDRGRRGYT